The present TCR beta chain was sequenced within a study of PD-1 blockade in classical Hodgkin lymphoma. Study conclusions and caveats: Baseline diversity resembling that of newly diagnosed patients was seen in complete responders.

In regard to this clone: Its antigen is currently unknown.

Method: immunoSEQ multiplex PCR; TCRdb's copy keeps in-frame clones and lacks some. The sample lists more than 90,000 clones; around 78% were seen once. Documented time point: cycle 4 day 1 (C4D1), after more than 5 weeks of nivolumab. Every single patient, without exception, relapsed after autologous stem cell transplantation, and brentuximab vedotin exposure varied. The CDR3 extends over 14 amino acids. Trimming removed 2 bases from V and 7 bases from J, with 9 bases in between. Per the germline V gene, CDR1 is LGHNA and CDR2 is YNFKEQ. Here the sequenced sample was peripheral blood mononuclear cells (PBMCs), taken before the fourth cycle of nivolumab. The chain is built from TRBV4-2 and TRBJ1-6; D remains unclear. The receptor was derived from a human donor with classical Hodgkin lymphoma. As DNA, the CDR3 is TGTGCCAGCAGCCAACCACACAGAAATTCACCCCTCCACTTT. Translating it yields CASSQPHRNSPLHF.